The 14 T cell receptor beta chains in this list originate from one sample, sequenced in a study of OX40 agonist ivuxolimab in advanced cancers. The library was built by means of the immunoSEQ multiplex PCR assay. This immuneACCESS table, as held by TCRdb, lists in-frame sequences with V and J called but not all clones. Of the missing ones, under half trace to an unresolved V gene in checked studies; the others have no known cause. Counted in this sample were over 30,000 clones; 82% of them appeared once. The ten largest clones add up to under 2% of the sample. The sequences come from CD4+ or CD8+ T cells sorted from blood, collected in a trial of the OX40 agonist ivuxolimab. The receptors were gathered from an adult with an advanced solid tumor such as melanoma, head and neck, liver or kidney cancer.

The genes are TRBV30 and TRBJ1-5; 9 nucleotides match TRBD1. This CDR3 contains 13 residues. Germline CDR1 and CDR2: GTSNPN and SVGIG (reference sequence). The junction had 5 bases not matched to a gene; V was cut back by 5 bases and J by 6 bases. CDR3 DNA: TGTGCCTGGGCCACAGGGGGCGGTCAGCCCCAGCATTTT. Protein sequence: CAWATGGGQPQHF.

This rearrangement joins TRBV2 to TRBJ2-5; D assignment may be TRBD1 or TRBD2 (5 bases each). The V and J ends lost 6 bases and 0 bases respectively, with 8 bases between them. The CDR3 runs to 13 residues. The germline V gene has CDR1 SNHLY and CDR2 FYNNEI. In DNA, the CDR3 is TGTGCCAGCAGGTGGGGGTACCAAGAGACCCAGTACTTC. This codes for CASRWGYQETQYF.

The rearrangement links TRBV2 to TRBJ1-4, with D tentatively TRBD1 (5 bases). Germline V gene sequence: CDR1 SNHLY, CDR2 FYNNEI. The CDR3 is 16 residues long. V lost 2 bases and J lost 8, with 18 bases in between. The CDR3 nucleotides read TGTGCCAGCAGTGAAATGCGTGGAGGGGCAGGGGAAAAACTGTTTTTT. Its translation: CASSEMRGGAGEKLFF.

V is TRBV29-1 and J is TRBJ2-1; 8 bases map to TRBD2. CDR3 length equals 15 residues. Germline V gene data show CDR1 as SQVTM and CDR2 as ANQGSEA. With 3 bases clipped from V and 4 bases from J, the junction kept 8 bases outside the gene matches. CDR3 amino acids: CSVELGGGNYNEQFF. The CDR3 region has the DNA TGCAGCGTTGAGTTGGGCGGGGGGAATTACAATGAGCAGTTCTTC.

For the CDR3, the DNA is TGTGCCAGCAGTTACTCGAGGTTGCAGGGCATCAACGAGCAGTACTTC. This sequence encodes CASSYSRLQGINEQYF. The V and J genes are TRBV6-5 and TRBJ2-7; weak D call: TRBD1 (5 bases). The length of the CDR3 is 16 residues. Germline V lookup: CDR1 MNHEY, CDR2 SVGAGI. Trimming took 0 bases from V and 5 from J, leaving 17 bases between them.

The rearrangement joins TRBV18 to TRBJ1-2, with 11 bases that match TRBD1. The CDR3 loop spans 15 amino acids. J was trimmed by 6 bases and V by 3 bases; bases with no gene match: 6. Germline V gene sequence: CDR1 KGHSH, CDR2 LQKENI. DNA of the CDR3: TGTGCCAGCTCACCCTTACCGGGACAGGGGGATGGCTACACCTTC. Protein product: CASSPLPGQGDGYTF.

The V call is TRBV11-2, the J call TRBJ1-1; D gene ambiguous. The CDR3 length is 15 residues. Germline-derived CDR1 and CDR2 are SGHAT and FQNNGV. V was cut by 5 bases and J by 1 base, with 14 bases left in between. The CDR3 sequence: CASSPLVGGNTEAFF. The CDR3 DNA is TGTGCCAGCAGCCCCCTGGTGGGAGGGAACACTGAAGCTTTCTTT.

This clone was detected only a few times. The chain links TRBV5-8 to TRBJ1-2; D call uncertain. This CDR3 is built from 13 residues. CDR1 is SGHTS, CDR2 YDEGEE, per germline. The V and J ends lost 4 bases and 1 base respectively, with 8 bases between them. CDR3 bases: TGTGCCAGCAGCCTCCTAAATAACTATGGCTACACCTTC. Its protein product is CASSLLNNYGYTF.

In this sample, this clone turned up a few times. This chain connects TRBV6-4 to TRBJ1-1, with TRBD1 matching 8 bases. V lost 6 bases, J lost 1 base, and 4 bases stayed unmatched. The CDR3 is 14 residues long. Germline values: CDR1 MRHNA, CDR2 SNTAGT. CDR3 region: CASRETGANTEAFF. CDR3 in DNA: TGTGCCAGCAGAGAGACAGGGGCGAACACTGAAGCTTTCTTT.

The gene calls are TRBV7-9 and TRBJ2-2; D remains unclear. Germline V gene lookup returns CDR1 SEHNR and CDR2 FQNEAQ (reference sequence). The CDR3 spans 16 residues. V was shortened by 5 bases and J by 1 base, with 14 bases between the two germline ends. This chain's CDR3 is CASSPYMKLNTGELFF. DNA for the CDR3: TGTGCCAGCAGCCCTTACATGAAGTTGAACACCGGGGAGCTGTTTTTT.

The J gene is TRBJ2-1, the V gene TRBV14; TRBD2 is a possible D gene (6 bases). Looked up from germline, CDR1 is SGHDN and CDR2 is FVKESK. V lost 5 bases and J lost 10, with 9 bases in between. This CDR3 is 11 amino acids long. CDR3 region: CASSLGGEQFF. CDR3 nucleotides: TGTGCCAGCAGCTTAGGAGGGGAGCAGTTCTTC. Looking up the rest from reference TRBV14 and TRBJ2-1 gives the full variable domain: EAGVTQFPSHSVIEKGQTVTLRCDPISGHDNLYWYRRVMGKEIKFLLHFVKESKQDESGMPNNRFLAERTGGTYSTLKVQPAELEDSGVYFCASSLGGEQFFGPGTRLTVL.

The chain recombines TRBV10-2 with TRBJ1-2; D perhaps matches TRBD1 (6 bases). The V gene lost 6 bases and the J gene lost 5 bases, with 22 bases spanning the gap. The length of the CDR3 is 16 residues. Germline V CDR1 and CDR2: WSHSY, SAAADI. This chain's CDR3 is CASSAPQQGTMYGYTF. CDR3 coding DNA: TGCGCCAGCAGCGCCCCCCAGCAGGGGACTATGTATGGCTACACCTTC.

J is TRBJ2-1 and V is TRBV7-2; no clear D. There are 13 residues in the CDR3. Germline-derived CDR1 and CDR2 are SGHTA and FQGNSA. V was trimmed by 7 bases and J by 5 bases, leaving 12 bases between them. The CDR3 here is CASNQGRNNEQFF. The CDR3 nucleotides read TGTGCCAGCAACCAAGGACGGAACAATGAGCAGTTCTTC.

The CDR3 reads CSGGQGVTRSPDTQYF. CDR3 DNA sequence: TGCAGCGGGGGACAGGGGGTCACTCGATCCCCAGATACGCAGTATTTT. The chain combines TRBV29-1 with TRBJ2-3, with 11 bases lining up with TRBD1. The V gene end was trimmed by 7 bases and the J gene end by 4 bases; junction bases not matched to a gene: 13. The CDR3 length is 16 residues. In germline, CDR1 is SQVTM, CDR2 ANQGSEA.